This TCR beta chain is from a study of T cell repertoires in cytomegalovirus infection. Turning to the study itself: TCR beta signatures that were public indicated CMV infection and matching HLA type. General study findings and limits: HLA-C-restricted CMV-specific TCR beta clonotypes were dominant in the ex vivo response. The cumulative frequency of public TCR beta families identified carriers of CMV plus the relevant HLA.

This CDR3 comprises 12 residues. V dropped 8 bases and J dropped 2 bases, with 9 bases sitting between them. Germline-derived CDR1 and CDR2 are MNHEY and SMNVEV (reference sequence). As for this clonotype: Its target is unknown.

TCRdb recomputed calls from the reads with MiXCR, one row per CDR3 protein. The repertoire holds 200,000 to 300,000 distinct CDR3 sequences, roughly 13% seen once, with 7% to 9.5% in the top ten. The chain links TRBV27 to TRBJ1-2; the D gene is possibly TRBD1 (5 bases). The sample consisted of PBMCs. This TCR was recovered from a human donor in good health (CMV status not recorded). Some clones in this sample may be carry-over from other donors' samples. The CDR3 is CASGTKNYGYTF. The DNA for the CDR3 is TGTGCCAGCGGGACGAAGAACTATGGCTACACCTTC.